This TCR beta chain was recorded in a study of CD8 T cells in Susac syndrome. A word on this clonotype: An end of the junction differs from the germline gene, which may be a read error.

Negative isolation yielded CD8+ and CD4+ T cells; FACS enriched TEMRA cells. With random hexamers, reverse transcription was performed on about 0.5 to 1 ug of RNA. TCRdb re-analysed the immunoSEQ multiplex PCR reads in MiXCR, keeping a single row per CDR3 protein. The sample has about 300,000 distinct CDR3 sequences; about 91% are singletons. This CDR3 has 15 residues. The rearrangement uses TRBV12-3 or TRBV12-4 and TRBJ1-1; D is ambiguous. The TCR comes from a human donor with multiple sclerosis. The sequenced sample consisted of CD4+ T cells from PBMCs. In DNA, the CDR3 is TGTGCCACCTCAATTCAACGGCAGGAGAACGCTGAAGCTTTCTTT. Protein product: CATSIQRQENAEAFF.